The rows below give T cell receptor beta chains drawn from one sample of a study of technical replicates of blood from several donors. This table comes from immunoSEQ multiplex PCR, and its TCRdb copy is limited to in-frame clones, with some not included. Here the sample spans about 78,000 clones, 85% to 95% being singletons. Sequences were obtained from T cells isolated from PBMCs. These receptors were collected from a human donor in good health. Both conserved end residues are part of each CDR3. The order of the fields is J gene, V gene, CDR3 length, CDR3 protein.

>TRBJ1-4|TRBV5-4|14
CASSLAGDSEKLFF
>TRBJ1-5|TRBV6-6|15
CASSFMGQGNQPQHF
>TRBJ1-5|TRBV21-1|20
CASSQEPRRRVSTSNQPQHF
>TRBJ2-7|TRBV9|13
CASGGADTFEQYF
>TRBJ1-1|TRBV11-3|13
CASSLVRLSEAFF
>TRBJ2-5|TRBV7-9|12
CASSLARETQYF
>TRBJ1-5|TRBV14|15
CASSPPGGFGQPQHF
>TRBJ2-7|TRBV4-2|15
CASSQGPSMSYEQYF
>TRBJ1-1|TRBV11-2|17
CASSSAGFSLRNTEAFF
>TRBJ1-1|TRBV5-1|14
CASRHGESNTEAFF
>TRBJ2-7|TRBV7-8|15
CASSPRTGPLYEQYF
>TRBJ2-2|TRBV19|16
CASRSRTSGNTGELFF
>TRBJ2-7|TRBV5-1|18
CASMGVGFGTSGIYEQYF
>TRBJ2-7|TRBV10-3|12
CATTGTDYEQYF
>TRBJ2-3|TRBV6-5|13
CASSLGLVDTQYF
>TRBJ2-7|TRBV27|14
CASSLNSFGYEQYF
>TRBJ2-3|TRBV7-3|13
CASSLGRGSTQYF
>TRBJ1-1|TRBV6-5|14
CASNQGGMNTEAFF
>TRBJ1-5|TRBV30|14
CAYTMTDSNQPQHF